This T cell receptor beta chain derives from a study of shared clonotypes between healthy human individuals. The investigators split CD4+ cells into a CD45RA+ naive subset and a CD45RA-negative memory subset. On this clone: Within the sample, other DNA sequences also encode this same CDR3.

The method was immunoSEQ multiplex PCR; TCRdb's version includes in-frame clones alone and lacks a portion of them. The sample shows roughly 2.6 million clones, around nine tenths of them seen only once. This CDR3 has 15 amino acids. Trimming took 5 bases from V and 0 from J, leaving 10 bases between them. The germline CDR1 and CDR2 sequences are SEHNR and FQNEAQ (reference sequence). The chain employs TRBV7-9 and TRBJ2-2, with D perhaps TRBD1 (5 bases). Material: naive CD4+ T cells sorted from blood. Subset indicated: CD45RA+ positively selected. This clonotype was obtained from a young man in good health. CDR3 DNA: TGTGCCAGCAGCCGTGACAGCCCGAACACCGGGGAGCTGTTTTTT. Protein product: CASSRDSPNTGELFF.